Presented here are 8 T cell receptor beta chains from one specimen sequenced in a study of beta chain features in type 1 diabetes. No cognate antigen is known for these TCRs. Findings and caveats of the study: All four CD4+ subsets of Type 1 diabetes patients contained TCRB CDR3s that were moderately but significantly shorter.

The sequenced template was cDNA made from the entire isolated RNA. TCRdb keeps only in-frame clones here, not all; method: immunoSEQ multiplex PCR. The sample lists about 710,000 clones, more than 12% occurring once. What was sequenced was naive CD4+ T cells from blood. The receptors here all came from a man aged 18 to 30 with type 1 diabetes.

The rearrangement joins TRBV30 to TRBJ2-2; D is ambiguous. The CDR3 runs 11 residues. The V gene lost 6 bases and the J gene lost 7 bases, with 9 bases spanning the gap. The germline CDR1 and CDR2 sequences are GTSNPN and SVGIG (reference sequence). The CDR3 sequence is CACGPGGELFF. Here the CDR3 DNA reads TGTGCCTGCGGACCCGGCGGGGAGCTGTTTTTT.

Only a few counts were recorded for this clone. The chain recombines TRBV30 with TRBJ2-1; 7 positions agree with TRBD1. The V and J ends lost 4 bases and 3 bases, in that order; junction bases with no gene match: 6. Germline values: CDR1 GTSNPN, CDR2 SVGIG (reference sequence). The CDR3 loop spans 14 amino acids. The CDR3 sequence: CAWIWDSLYNEQFF. The CDR3 DNA reads as TGTGCCTGGATTTGGGACAGTCTCTACAATGAGCAGTTCTTC.

V usage is TRBV5-1 and J usage is TRBJ2-3; TRBD1 or TRBD2 may be the D gene (5 bases each). Trimming pared 0 bases from V and 7 bases from J, leaving 12 bases between. The CDR3 spans 14 residues. Looked up from germline, CDR1 is SGHRS and CDR2 is YFSETQ. The CDR3 sequence is CASSLGDPGHTQYF. CDR3 sequence (DNA): TGCGCCAGCAGCTTGGGGGATCCGGGGCATACGCAGTATTTT.

A few counts support this clone. The chain employs TRBV5-1 and TRBJ2-2; TRBD2 matches 14 bases. V dropped 6 bases and J dropped 1; count of bases not matched to a gene: 2. CDR1 SGHRS and CDR2 YFSETQ come from the germline V gene. The CDR3 runs to 16 residues. The CDR3 DNA is TGCGCCAGCAAGGGACTAGCGGGGGAGAACACCGGGGAGCTGTTTTTT. It codes for CASKGLAGENTGELFF.

The CDR3 DNA sequence: TGTGCCAGCGTCTCGGGGCTGGGGACTGAAGCTTTCTTT. Translation gives CASVSGLGTEAFF. This chain links TRBV4-2 with TRBJ1-1, with D possibly TRBD1 on 5 matching bases. The ends were cut back, 8 bases at V and 5 bases at J, with 15 bases in the middle. The CDR3 runs to 13 residues. Germline V lookup: CDR1 LGHNA, CDR2 YNFKEQ.

This clone turned up a few times. Other DNA variants within this sample encode the same CDR3. CDR3 sequence: CASGGLGEQYF. The CDR3 region has the DNA TGTGCCAGCGGAGGACTGGGAGAGCAGTACTTC. The chain is built from TRBV7-9 and TRBJ2-7; a possible D gene is TRBD2 (5 bases). The V end was cut by 8 bases, the J end by 7 bases, with 12 bases between. Germline V gene lookup returns CDR1 SEHNR and CDR2 FQNEAQ (reference sequence). The CDR3 has 11 residues.

The chain joins TRBV29-1 to TRBJ2-6; 9 bases line up with TRBD1. Germline CDR1 reads SQVTM; CDR2 reads ANQGSEA. This CDR3 spans 19 amino acids. V was pared by 6 bases and J by 3 bases, with 18 bases of the junction left unmatched. Written as DNA, the CDR3 is TGCAGCGTAATTCCAAGGGGGGGACAGGGTGCTGTTGGGGCCAACGTCCTGACTTTC. It is translated as CSVIPRGGQGAVGANVLTF.

This clone was detected a few times. J is TRBJ2-3 and V is TRBV4-2, with D unclear. From germline, CDR1 is LGHNA and CDR2 YNFKEQ. The CDR3 has 14 amino acids. Trimming cost V 0 bases and J 8 bases, with 12 bases left between them. The CDR3 coding sequence is TGTGCCAGCAGCCAAGATGTTGACCGAGGTACGCAGTATTTT. Encoded protein: CASSQDVDRGTQYF.